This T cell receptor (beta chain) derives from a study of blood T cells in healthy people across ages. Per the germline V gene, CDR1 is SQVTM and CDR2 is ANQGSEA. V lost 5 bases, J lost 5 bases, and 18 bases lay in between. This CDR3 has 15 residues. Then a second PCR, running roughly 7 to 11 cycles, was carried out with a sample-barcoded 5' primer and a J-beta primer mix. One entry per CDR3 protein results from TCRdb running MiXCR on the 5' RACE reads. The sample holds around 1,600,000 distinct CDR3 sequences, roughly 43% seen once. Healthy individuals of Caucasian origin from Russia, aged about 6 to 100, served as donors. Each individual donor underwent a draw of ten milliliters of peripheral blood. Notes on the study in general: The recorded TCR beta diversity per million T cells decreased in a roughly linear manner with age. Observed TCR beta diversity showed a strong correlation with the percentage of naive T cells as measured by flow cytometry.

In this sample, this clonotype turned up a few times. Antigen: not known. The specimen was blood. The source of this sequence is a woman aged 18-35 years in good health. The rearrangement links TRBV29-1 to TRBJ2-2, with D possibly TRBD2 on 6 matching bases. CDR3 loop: CSVSTRGAGTGELFF. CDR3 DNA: TGCAGCGTTTCGACCCGAGGAGCGGGTACCGGGGAGCTGTTTTTT.